Listed below are T cell receptor beta chains from one sample, sequenced in a study of blood T cells in healthy people across ages. TCRdb re-analysed the 5' RACE reads in MiXCR, keeping a single row per CDR3 protein. This sample has 1.5 million to 2 million distinct CDR3 sequences; about 28% occur once, and the top ten carry 7.7%. Sequenced material: blood. These receptors were collected from a woman in her 30s in good health. Each CDR3 is given with its conserved first and last residue. Each record gives: clone size, V gene, D gene, J gene, CDR3 protein, CDR3 DNA. A D gene is named only where the DNA matches it firmly. Clone size is stated in some rows and not others, as once, few, many or a class when expanded.

abundance: NA; v_gene: TRBV11-2; d_gene: TRBD1; j_gene: TRBJ2-1; CDR3aa: CASSLTGTGPYNEQFF; CDR3nt: TGTGCCAGCAGCCTGACCGGGACAGGGCCCTACAATGAGCAGTTCTTC
abundance: NA; v_gene: TRBV29-1; d_gene: TRBD1; j_gene: TRBJ1-1; CDR3aa: CSVEPRQGVNTEAFF; CDR3nt: TGCAGCGTTGAACCAAGACAGGGGGTGAACACTGAAGCTTTCTTT
abundance: many; v_gene: TRBV24-1; d_gene: NA; j_gene: TRBJ1-2; CDR3aa: CATSDRDHHGYTF; CDR3nt: TGTGCCACCAGTGACCGGGATCACCATGGCTACACCTTC
abundance: NA; v_gene: TRBV7-3; d_gene: NA; j_gene: TRBJ2-1; CDR3aa: CASSLNLAFDEQFF; CDR3nt: TGTGCCAGCAGCTTAAATTTGGCCTTTGATGAGCAGTTCTTC
abundance: NA; v_gene: TRBV5-1; d_gene: NA; j_gene: TRBJ1-5; CDR3aa: CASSSGAGNQPQHF; CDR3nt: TGCGCCAGCAGCTCAGGGGCTGGCAATCAGCCCCAGCATTTT
abundance: few; v_gene: TRBV29-1; d_gene: TRBD2; j_gene: TRBJ2-1; CDR3aa: CSVDIWLAGGAYNEQFF; CDR3nt: TGCAGCGTTGATATCTGGCTAGCGGGGGGGGCCTACAATGAGCAGTTCTTC
abundance: few; v_gene: TRBV13; d_gene: NA; j_gene: TRBJ2-5; CDR3aa: CTSTTSESSRSQYF; CDR3nt: TGTACCAGCACCACCTCCGAGTCAAGTAGGTCCCAGTACTTC
abundance: NA; v_gene: TRBV20-1; d_gene: NA; j_gene: TRBJ2-3; CDR3aa: CSAIGASSWTDTQYF; CDR3nt: TGCAGTGCTATTGGAGCTAGTTCGTGGACAGATACGCAGTATTTT
abundance: few; v_gene: TRBV29-1; d_gene: NA; j_gene: TRBJ2-3; CDR3aa: CSVGSPVNTQYF; CDR3nt: TGCAGCGTTGGATCCCCAGTTAATACGCAGTATTTT
abundance: NA; v_gene: TRBV10-3; d_gene: NA; j_gene: TRBJ1-1; CDR3aa: CAISDLDFEAFF; CDR3nt: TGTGCCATCAGTGATCTGGATTTTGAAGCTTTCTTT
abundance: few; v_gene: TRBV19; d_gene: NA; j_gene: TRBJ1-2; CDR3aa: CASTGESYGYTF; CDR3nt: TGTGCCAGTACGGGGGAATCCTATGGCTACACCTTC
abundance: NA; v_gene: TRBV21-1; d_gene: NA; j_gene: TRBJ1-2; CDR3aa: CAHKRQGNDYGYTF; CDR3nt: TGTGCCCATAAAAGGCAGGGGAATGACTATGGCTACACCTTC
abundance: few; v_gene: TRBV7-3; d_gene: TRBD2; j_gene: TRBJ2-1; CDR3aa: CASSLGAGDSYNEQFF; CDR3nt: TGTGCCAGCAGCTTAGGGGCGGGGGACTCCTACAATGAGCAGTTCTTC
abundance: few; v_gene: TRBV3-1; d_gene: TRBD2; j_gene: TRBJ2-1; CDR3aa: CASSHRPGGGDEQFF; CDR3nt: TGTGCCAGCAGCCACCGTCCCGGGGGGGGAGATGAGCAGTTCTTC
abundance: NA; v_gene: TRBV29-1; d_gene: TRBD1; j_gene: TRBJ1-4; CDR3aa: CSVVSVRTGETGFWEKRFF; CDR3nt: TGCAGCGTTGTTTCCGTGCGGACAGGGGAGACGGGCTTTTGGGAAAAACGGTTTTTT
abundance: NA; v_gene: TRBV15; d_gene: TRBD2; j_gene: TRBJ2-7; CDR3aa: CATSRDLQGRTSGGLYEQYF; CDR3nt: TGTGCCACCAGCAGAGATCTGCAGGGTCGCACCAGCGGGGGGCTCTACGAGCAGTACTTC
abundance: NA; v_gene: TRBV12-3/TRBV12-4; d_gene: TRBD1; j_gene: TRBJ2-5; CDR3aa: CASSWTGVKETQYF; CDR3nt: TGTGCCAGCAGTTGGACAGGGGTGAAAGAGACCCAGTACTTC
abundance: few; v_gene: TRBV7-8; d_gene: TRBD1; j_gene: TRBJ1-4; CDR3aa: CASSPTGQGREKLFF; CDR3nt: TGTGCCAGCAGCCCAACGGGACAGGGACGTGAAAAACTGTTTTTT
abundance: few; v_gene: TRBV5-1; d_gene: TRBD2; j_gene: TRBJ2-3; CDR3aa: CASSLERGITDTQYF; CDR3nt: TGCGCCAGCAGCTTGGAGCGGGGGATCACAGATACGCAGTATTTT
abundance: NA; v_gene: TRBV3-1; d_gene: TRBD2; j_gene: TRBJ2-1; CDR3aa: CASSGRLAGMVIYEQFF; CDR3nt: TGTGCCAGCAGCGGGCGACTAGCGGGCATGGTTATTTATGAGCAGTTCTTC
abundance: NA; v_gene: TRBV28; d_gene: TRBD2; j_gene: TRBJ2-1; CDR3aa: CASRFGGSSNEQFF; CDR3nt: TGTGCCAGCAGGTTCGGGGGGAGCAGCAATGAGCAGTTCTTC
abundance: NA; v_gene: TRBV20-1; d_gene: TRBD1; j_gene: TRBJ1-2; CDR3aa: CSARGPDRVDGYTF; CDR3nt: TGCAGTGCTAGAGGCCCGGACAGGGTTGATGGCTACACCTTC
abundance: NA; v_gene: TRBV20-1; d_gene: TRBD2; j_gene: TRBJ2-7; CDR3aa: CSAGNSGLYEQYF; CDR3nt: TGCAGTGCTGGGAATAGCGGGCTCTACGAGCAGTACTTC
abundance: NA; v_gene: TRBV7-8; d_gene: NA; j_gene: TRBJ2-7; CDR3aa: CASGLATSRAEQYF; CDR3nt: TGTGCCAGCGGCCTCGCGACGAGTCGAGCCGAGCAGTACTTC
abundance: NA; v_gene: TRBV2; d_gene: NA; j_gene: TRBJ1-5; CDR3aa: CASQRGGSNQPQHF; CDR3nt: TGTGCCAGTCAGCGGGGGGGGAGCAATCAGCCCCAGCATTTT
abundance: NA; v_gene: TRBV7-2; d_gene: TRBD2; j_gene: TRBJ2-5; CDR3aa: CASSSPGTSAETQYF; CDR3nt: TGTGCCAGCAGCTCGCCCGGGACTAGTGCCGAGACCCAGTACTTC
abundance: NA; v_gene: TRBV12-3/TRBV12-4; d_gene: NA; j_gene: TRBJ1-5; CDR3aa: CASSFAGSQPQHF; CDR3nt: TGTGCCAGCAGTTTCGCTGGAAGTCAGCCCCAGCATTTT
abundance: NA; v_gene: TRBV20-1; d_gene: NA; j_gene: TRBJ2-1; CDR3aa: CSARGKLYGEQFF; CDR3nt: TGCAGTGCTAGAGGGAAACTCTACGGTGAGCAGTTCTTC
abundance: NA; v_gene: TRBV12-3/TRBV12-4; d_gene: NA; j_gene: TRBJ2-2; CDR3aa: CASSLLPAGTGELFF; CDR3nt: TGTGCCAGCAGTTTACTCCCGGCTGGCACCGGGGAGCTGTTTTTT
abundance: NA; v_gene: TRBV12-3/TRBV12-4; d_gene: TRBD2; j_gene: TRBJ2-1; CDR3aa: CASSFEAGGPTNEQFF; CDR3nt: TGTGCCAGCAGTTTTGAGGCGGGAGGGCCCACGAATGAGCAGTTCTTC
abundance: NA; v_gene: TRBV27; d_gene: NA; j_gene: TRBJ1-1; CDR3aa: CASSILDGTNTKAFF; CDR3nt: TGTGCCAGCAGTATCCTGGACGGTACGAACACTAAAGCTTTCTTT
abundance: many; v_gene: TRBV7-6; d_gene: TRBD1; j_gene: TRBJ1-5; CDR3aa: CASSTRDRDNQPQHF; CDR3nt: TGTGCCAGCAGCACCCGGGACAGGGACAATCAGCCCCAGCATTTT
abundance: few; v_gene: TRBV27; d_gene: TRBD2; j_gene: TRBJ2-3; CDR3aa: CASQLARRTDTQYF; CDR3nt: TGTGCCAGCCAACTAGCGCGACGCACAGATACGCAGTATTTT
abundance: many; v_gene: TRBV20-1; d_gene: TRBD2; j_gene: TRBJ2-3; CDR3aa: CSARTSGGYTDTQYF; CDR3nt: TGCAGTGCTAGGACTAGCGGGGGCTACACAGATACGCAGTATTTT
abundance: few; v_gene: TRBV20-1; d_gene: TRBD1; j_gene: TRBJ1-2; CDR3aa: CSARRDSGYGYTF; CDR3nt: TGCAGTGCTAGAAGGGACAGTGGCTATGGCTACACCTTC
abundance: NA; v_gene: TRBV5-1; d_gene: NA; j_gene: TRBJ1-6; CDR3aa: CASSDQGTGYSPLHF; CDR3nt: TGCGCCAGCAGCGATCAGGGGACCGGGTATTCACCCCTCCACTTT
abundance: NA; v_gene: TRBV5-1; d_gene: TRBD1; j_gene: TRBJ2-5; CDR3aa: CASGLDGQVPQETQYF; CDR3nt: TGCGCCAGCGGCTTGGATGGACAGGTGCCGCAAGAGACCCAGTACTTC
abundance: NA; v_gene: TRBV30; d_gene: TRBD2; j_gene: TRBJ2-7; CDR3aa: CAWSVRRLAEPNYEQYF; CDR3nt: TGTGCCTGGAGTGTACGACGGCTAGCGGAGCCAAACTACGAGCAGTACTTC
abundance: few; v_gene: TRBV20-1; d_gene: NA; j_gene: TRBJ2-7; CDR3aa: CSARDPDGANEQYF; CDR3nt: TGCAGTGCTAGAGATCCAGACGGGGCCAACGAGCAGTACTTC
abundance: NA; v_gene: TRBV12-3/TRBV12-4; d_gene: TRBD1; j_gene: TRBJ1-5; CDR3aa: CASSFDWTGTYSNQPQHF; CDR3nt: TGTGCCAGCAGCTTCGACTGGACAGGGACTTATAGCAATCAGCCCCAGCATTTT
abundance: NA; v_gene: TRBV7-2; d_gene: NA; j_gene: TRBJ1-1; CDR3aa: CASSLGAGATNTEAFF; CDR3nt: TGTGCCAGCAGCTTAGGGGCAGGGGCCACGAACACTGAAGCTTTCTTT